This T cell receptor (beta chain) was captured in a study of T cell responses to AZD1222 COVID-19 vaccine. The germline V gene has CDR1 PRHDT and CDR2 FYEKMQ (reference sequence). The J segment lost 5 bases and the V segment lost 5 bases, leaving 13 bases of the junction unmatched. This CDR3 region has 16 residues. Repertoires were generated with immunoSEQ multiplex PCR, while TCRdb's copy carries only in-frame clones and drops some. Of some 150,000 clones listed, approximately 93% are singletons. Source: peripheral blood, taken on day 0 of MenACWY control vaccination. The chain links TRBV13 to TRBJ2-7; 9 positions agree with TRBD2. This clonotype was sampled from an adult in good health. This CDR3 is CASSPNPAGGSDEQYF. CDR3 DNA: TGTGCCAGCAGCCCAAACCCTGCGGGGGGGAGTGACGAGCAGTACTTC.